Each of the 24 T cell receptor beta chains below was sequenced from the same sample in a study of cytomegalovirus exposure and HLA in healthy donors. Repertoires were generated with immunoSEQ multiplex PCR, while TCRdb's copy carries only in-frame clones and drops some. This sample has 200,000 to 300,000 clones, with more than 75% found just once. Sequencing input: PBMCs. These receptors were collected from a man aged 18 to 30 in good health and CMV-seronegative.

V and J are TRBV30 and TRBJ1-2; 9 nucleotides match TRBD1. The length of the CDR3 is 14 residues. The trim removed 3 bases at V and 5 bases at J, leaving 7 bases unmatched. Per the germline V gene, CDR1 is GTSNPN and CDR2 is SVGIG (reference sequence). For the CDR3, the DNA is TGTGCCTGGAGAACCCCGGGACAGGGATATGGCTACACCTTC. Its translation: CAWRTPGQGYGYTF.

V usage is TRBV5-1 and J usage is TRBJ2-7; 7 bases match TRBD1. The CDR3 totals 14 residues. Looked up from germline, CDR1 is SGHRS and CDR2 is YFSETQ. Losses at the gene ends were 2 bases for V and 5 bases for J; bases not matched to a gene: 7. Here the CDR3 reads CASSFRDSSDEQYF. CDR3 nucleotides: TGCGCCAGCAGCTTCCGGGACAGTTCAGACGAGCAGTACTTC. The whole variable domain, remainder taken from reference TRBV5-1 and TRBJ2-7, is KAGVTQTPRYLIKTRGQQVTLSCSPISGHRSVSWYQQTPGQGLQFLFEYFSETQRNKGNFPGRFSGRQFSNSRSEMNVSTLELGDSALYLCASSFRDSSDEQYFGPGTRLTVT.

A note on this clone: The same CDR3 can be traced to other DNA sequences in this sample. The CDR3 protein is CSARRTGEAFF. The CDR3 DNA follows: TGCAGTGCTAGAAGGACAGGCGAAGCTTTCTTT. The chain has TRBV20-1 and TRBJ1-1; TRBD1 aligns across 7 bases. V shed 2 bases and J 8 bases; nucleotides not matched to a gene: 2. The germline V gene encodes CDR1 DFQATT and CDR2 SNEGSKA (reference sequence). This CDR3 spans 11 amino acids.

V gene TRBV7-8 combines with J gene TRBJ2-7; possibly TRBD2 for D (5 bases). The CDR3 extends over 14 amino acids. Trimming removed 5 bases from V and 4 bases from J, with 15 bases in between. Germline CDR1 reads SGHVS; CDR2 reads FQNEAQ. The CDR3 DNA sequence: TGTGCCAGCAGCCCCGAGGGTATTCAATACGAGCAGTACTTC. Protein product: CASSPEGIQYEQYF.

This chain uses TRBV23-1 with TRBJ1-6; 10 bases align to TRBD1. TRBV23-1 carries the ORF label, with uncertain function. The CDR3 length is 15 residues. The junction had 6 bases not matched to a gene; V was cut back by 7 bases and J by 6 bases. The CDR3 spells CASTTWDRGNSPLHF. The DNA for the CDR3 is TGCGCCAGCACTACCTGGGACAGGGGTAATTCACCCCTCCACTTT.

The CDR3 loop is CASSVVADNQPQHF. The CDR3 bases are TGTGCCAGCAGTGTAGTTGCTGATAATCAGCCCCAGCATTTT. The chain links TRBV6-1 to TRBJ1-5; D is uncertain. CDR1 and CDR2 from the germline V gene are MNHNS and SASEGT. The length of the CDR3 is 14 residues. Trimming removed 4 bases from V and 4 bases from J, with 11 bases in between.

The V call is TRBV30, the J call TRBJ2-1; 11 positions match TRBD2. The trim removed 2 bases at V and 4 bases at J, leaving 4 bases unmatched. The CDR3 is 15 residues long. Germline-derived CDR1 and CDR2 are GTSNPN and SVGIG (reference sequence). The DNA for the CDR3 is TGTGCCTGGAGTCTTACTAGCGGGAGTTACAATGAGCAGTTCTTC. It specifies CAWSLTSGSYNEQFF.

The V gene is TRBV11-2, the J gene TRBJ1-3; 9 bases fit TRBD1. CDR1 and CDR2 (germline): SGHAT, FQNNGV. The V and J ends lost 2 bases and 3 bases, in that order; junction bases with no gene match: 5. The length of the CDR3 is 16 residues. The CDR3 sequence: CASSLRDRAFGNTIYF. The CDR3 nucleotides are TGTGCCAGCAGCTTAAGGGACAGGGCGTTTGGAAACACCATATATTTT.

CDR3 nucleotide sequence: TGCGCCAGCAGCCCCCGAGCGGGGGGGCATGGAGATACGCAGTATTTT. It codes for CASSPRAGGHGDTQYF. The chain combines TRBV4-3 with TRBJ2-3, with 10 bases matching TRBD2. Per the germline V gene, CDR1 is LGHNA and CDR2 is YSLEER. The V and J ends lost 4 bases and 5 bases, in that order; junction bases with no gene match: 9. The CDR3 consists of 16 residues.

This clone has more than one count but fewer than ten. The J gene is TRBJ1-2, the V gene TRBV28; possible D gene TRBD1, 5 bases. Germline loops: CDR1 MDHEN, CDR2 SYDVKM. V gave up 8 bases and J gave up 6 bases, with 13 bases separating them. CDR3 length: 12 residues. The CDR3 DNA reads TGTGCCAGCCATGTGACAGTGAATGGCTACACCTTC. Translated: CASHVTVNGYTF.

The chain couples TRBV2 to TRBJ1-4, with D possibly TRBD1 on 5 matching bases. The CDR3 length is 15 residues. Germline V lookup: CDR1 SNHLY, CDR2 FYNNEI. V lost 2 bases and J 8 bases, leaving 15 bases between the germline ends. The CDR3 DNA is TGTGCCAGCAGTGAATATAGGGGAATCGGAGAAAAACTGTTTTTT. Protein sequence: CASSEYRGIGEKLFF.

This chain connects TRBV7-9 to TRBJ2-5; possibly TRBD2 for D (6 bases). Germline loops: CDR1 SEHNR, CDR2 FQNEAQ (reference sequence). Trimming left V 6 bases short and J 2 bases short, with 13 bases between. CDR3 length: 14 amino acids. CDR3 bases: TGTGCCAGCAGGCACCCGGGACTTCAAGAGACCCAGTACTTC. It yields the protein CASRHPGLQETQYF.

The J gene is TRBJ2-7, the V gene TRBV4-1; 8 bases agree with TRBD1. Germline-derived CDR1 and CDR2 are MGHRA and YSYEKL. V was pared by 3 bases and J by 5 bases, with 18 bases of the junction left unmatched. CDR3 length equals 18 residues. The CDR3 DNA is TGCGCCAGCAGCCACGCGCCTACGACCGGGACAGGTCACCACGAGCAGTACTTC. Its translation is CASSHAPTTGTGHHEQYF.

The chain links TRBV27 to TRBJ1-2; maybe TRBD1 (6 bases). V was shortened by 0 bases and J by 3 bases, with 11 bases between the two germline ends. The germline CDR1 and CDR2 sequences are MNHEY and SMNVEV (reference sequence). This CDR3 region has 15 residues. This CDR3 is CASSLSRGGDYGYTF. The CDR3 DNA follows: TGTGCCAGCAGTTTATCGAGAGGGGGGGACTATGGCTACACCTTC.

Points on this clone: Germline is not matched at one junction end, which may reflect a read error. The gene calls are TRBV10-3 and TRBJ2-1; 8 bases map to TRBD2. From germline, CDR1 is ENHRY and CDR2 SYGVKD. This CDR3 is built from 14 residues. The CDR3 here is CAISESLSISGGLF. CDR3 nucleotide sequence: TGTGCCATCAGTGAGTCTCTGTCCATCAGCGGGGGTCTCTTC.

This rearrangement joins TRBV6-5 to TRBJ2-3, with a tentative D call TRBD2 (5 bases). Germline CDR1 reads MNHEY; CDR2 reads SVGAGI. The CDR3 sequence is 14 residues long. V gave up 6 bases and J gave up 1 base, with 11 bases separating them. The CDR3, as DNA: TGTGCCAGCAGCCGGCGGGTGGGCACAGATACGCAGTATTTT. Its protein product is CASSRRVGTDTQYF.

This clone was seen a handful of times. CDR3 DNA sequence: TGCGCCAGCAGCTTGGACAGTTTCTCAGCTAATGAAAAACTGTTTTTT. This codes for CASSLDSFSANEKLFF. This chain joins TRBV5-1 and TRBJ1-4, with D hard to call. The CDR3 extends over 16 amino acids. CDR1 and CDR2 (germline): SGHRS, YFSETQ. The V and J ends lost 0 bases and 3 bases respectively, with 12 bases between them.

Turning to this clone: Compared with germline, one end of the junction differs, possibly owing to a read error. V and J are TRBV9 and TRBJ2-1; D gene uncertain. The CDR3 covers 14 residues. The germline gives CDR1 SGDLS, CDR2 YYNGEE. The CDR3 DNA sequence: TGTGCCAGCACCCCCCACGACTCCAACAATGAGCAGTTCTTC. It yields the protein CASTPHDSNNEQFF.

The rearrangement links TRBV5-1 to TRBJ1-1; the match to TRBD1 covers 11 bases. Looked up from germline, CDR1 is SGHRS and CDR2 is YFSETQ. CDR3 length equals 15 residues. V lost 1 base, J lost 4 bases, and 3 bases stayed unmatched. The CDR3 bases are TGCGCCAGCAGCTTGACGGGACAGGGGGTCACTGAAGCTTTCTTT. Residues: CASSLTGQGVTEAFF.

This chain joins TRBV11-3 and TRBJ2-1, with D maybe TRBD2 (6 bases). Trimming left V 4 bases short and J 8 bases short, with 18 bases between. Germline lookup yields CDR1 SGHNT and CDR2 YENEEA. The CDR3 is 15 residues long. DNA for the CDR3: TGTGCCAGCAGCTCTAGGGTTAGCGGTCCCTATGAGCAGTTCTTC. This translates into CASSSRVSGPYEQFF.

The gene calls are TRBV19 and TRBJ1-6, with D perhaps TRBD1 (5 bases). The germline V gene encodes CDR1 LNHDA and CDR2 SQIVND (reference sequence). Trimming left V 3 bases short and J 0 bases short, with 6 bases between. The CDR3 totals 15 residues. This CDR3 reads CASSMGGSYNSPLHF. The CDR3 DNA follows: TGTGCCAGTAGTATGGGGGGCTCCTATAATTCACCCCTCCACTTT.

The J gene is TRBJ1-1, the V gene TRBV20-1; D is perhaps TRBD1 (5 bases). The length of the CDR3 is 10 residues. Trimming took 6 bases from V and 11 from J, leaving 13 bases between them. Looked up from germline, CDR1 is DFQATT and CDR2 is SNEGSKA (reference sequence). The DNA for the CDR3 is TGCAGTGCGCCCTCGGGGGATGCTTTCTTT. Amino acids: CSAPSGDAFF.

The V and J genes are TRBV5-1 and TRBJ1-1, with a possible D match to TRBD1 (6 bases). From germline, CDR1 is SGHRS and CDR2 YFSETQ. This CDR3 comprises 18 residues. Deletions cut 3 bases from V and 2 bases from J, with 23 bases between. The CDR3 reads CASSWRPMTGVRNTEAFF. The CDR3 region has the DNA TGCGCCAGCAGCTGGCGGCCAATGACAGGAGTGCGCAACACTGAAGCTTTCTTT.

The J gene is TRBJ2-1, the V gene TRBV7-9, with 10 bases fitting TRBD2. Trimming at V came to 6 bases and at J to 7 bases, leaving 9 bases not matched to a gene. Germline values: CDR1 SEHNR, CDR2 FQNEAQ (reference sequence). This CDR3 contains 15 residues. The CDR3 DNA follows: TGTGCCAGCAGACAGGACCTAGCGGGGGCGAATGAGCAGTTCTTC. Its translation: CASRQDLAGANEQFF.